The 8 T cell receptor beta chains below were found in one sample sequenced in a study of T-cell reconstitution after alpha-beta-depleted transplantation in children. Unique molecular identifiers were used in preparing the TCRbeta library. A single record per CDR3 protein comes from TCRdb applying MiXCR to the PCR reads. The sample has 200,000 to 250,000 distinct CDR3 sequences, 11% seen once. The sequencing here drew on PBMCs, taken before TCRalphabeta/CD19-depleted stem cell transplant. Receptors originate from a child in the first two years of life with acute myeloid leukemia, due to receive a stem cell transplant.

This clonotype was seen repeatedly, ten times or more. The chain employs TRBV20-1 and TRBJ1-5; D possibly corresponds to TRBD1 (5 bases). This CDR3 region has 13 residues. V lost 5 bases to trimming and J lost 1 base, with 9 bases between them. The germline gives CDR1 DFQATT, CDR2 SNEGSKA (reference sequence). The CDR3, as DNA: TGCAGTGCTCTGGCAGGGAGCAATCAGCCCCAGCATTTT. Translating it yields CSALAGSNQPQHF.

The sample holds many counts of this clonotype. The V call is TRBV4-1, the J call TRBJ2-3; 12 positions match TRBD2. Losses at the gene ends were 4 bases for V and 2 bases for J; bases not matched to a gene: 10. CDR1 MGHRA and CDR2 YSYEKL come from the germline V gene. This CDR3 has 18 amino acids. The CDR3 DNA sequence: TGCGCCAGCAGCCCTTTATCCGGGACTAGCGGGTTCACAGATACGCAGTATTTT. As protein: CASSPLSGTSGFTDTQYF.

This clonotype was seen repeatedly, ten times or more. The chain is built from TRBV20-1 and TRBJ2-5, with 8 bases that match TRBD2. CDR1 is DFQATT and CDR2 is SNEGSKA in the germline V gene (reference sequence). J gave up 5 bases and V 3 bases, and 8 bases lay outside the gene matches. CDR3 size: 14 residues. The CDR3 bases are TGCAGTGCTAGTAATAGCGGGACTGGGGAGACCCAGTACTTC. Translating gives CSASNSGTGETQYF.

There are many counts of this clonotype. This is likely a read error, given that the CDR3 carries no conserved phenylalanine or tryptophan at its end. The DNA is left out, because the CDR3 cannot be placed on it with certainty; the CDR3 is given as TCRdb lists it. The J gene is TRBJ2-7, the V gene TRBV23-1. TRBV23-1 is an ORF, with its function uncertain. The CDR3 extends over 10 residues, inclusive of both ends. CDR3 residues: CASKSPRRDI.

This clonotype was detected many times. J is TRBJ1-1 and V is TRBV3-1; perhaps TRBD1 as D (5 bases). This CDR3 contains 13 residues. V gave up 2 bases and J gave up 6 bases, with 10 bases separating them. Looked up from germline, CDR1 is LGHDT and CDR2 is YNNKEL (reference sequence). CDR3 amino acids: CASSQSGTAEAFF. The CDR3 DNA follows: TGTGCCAGCAGCCAATCCGGGACCGCTGAAGCTTTCTTT.

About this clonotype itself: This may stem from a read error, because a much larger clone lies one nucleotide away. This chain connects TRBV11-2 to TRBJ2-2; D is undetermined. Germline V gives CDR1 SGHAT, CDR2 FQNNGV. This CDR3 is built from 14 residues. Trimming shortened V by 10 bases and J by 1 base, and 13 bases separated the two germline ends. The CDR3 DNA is TGTGCCAACAGTTCGTGGGAGAACACCGGGGAGCTGTTTTTT. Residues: CANSSWENTGELFF.

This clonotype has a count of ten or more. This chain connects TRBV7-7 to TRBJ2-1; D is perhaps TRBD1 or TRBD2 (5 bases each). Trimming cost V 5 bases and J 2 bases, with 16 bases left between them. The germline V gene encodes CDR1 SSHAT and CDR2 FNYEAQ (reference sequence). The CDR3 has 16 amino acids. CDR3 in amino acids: CASSMGPFNPYNEQFF. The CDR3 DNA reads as TGTGCCAGCAGCATGGGACCCTTCAACCCCTACAATGAGCAGTTCTTC.

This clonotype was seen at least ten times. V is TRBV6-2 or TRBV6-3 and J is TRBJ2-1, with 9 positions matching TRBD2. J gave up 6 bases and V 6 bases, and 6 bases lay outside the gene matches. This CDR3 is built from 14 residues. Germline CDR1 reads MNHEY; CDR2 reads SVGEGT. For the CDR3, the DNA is TGTGCCAGCAGACCTAGCGGGACGGGCAATGAGCAGTTCTTC. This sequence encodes CASRPSGTGNEQFF.